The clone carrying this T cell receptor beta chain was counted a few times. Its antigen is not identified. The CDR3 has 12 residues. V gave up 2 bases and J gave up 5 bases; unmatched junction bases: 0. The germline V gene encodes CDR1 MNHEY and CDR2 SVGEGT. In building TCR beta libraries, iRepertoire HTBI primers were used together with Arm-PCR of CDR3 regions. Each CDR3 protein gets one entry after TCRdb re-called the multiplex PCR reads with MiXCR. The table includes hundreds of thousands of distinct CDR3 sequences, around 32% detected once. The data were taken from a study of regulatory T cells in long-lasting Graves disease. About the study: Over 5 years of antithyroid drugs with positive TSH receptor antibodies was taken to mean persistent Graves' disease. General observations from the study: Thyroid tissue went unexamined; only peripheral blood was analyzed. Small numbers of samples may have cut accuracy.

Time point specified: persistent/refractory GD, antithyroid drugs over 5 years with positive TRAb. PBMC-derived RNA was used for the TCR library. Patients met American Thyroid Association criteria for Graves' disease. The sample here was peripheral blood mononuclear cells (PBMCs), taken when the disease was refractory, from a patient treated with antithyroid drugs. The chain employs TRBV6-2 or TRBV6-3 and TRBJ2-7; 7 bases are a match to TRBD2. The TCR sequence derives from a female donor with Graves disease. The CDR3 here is CASSYGTNEQYF. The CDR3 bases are TGTGCCAGCAGTTACGGGACTAACGAGCAGTACTTC.